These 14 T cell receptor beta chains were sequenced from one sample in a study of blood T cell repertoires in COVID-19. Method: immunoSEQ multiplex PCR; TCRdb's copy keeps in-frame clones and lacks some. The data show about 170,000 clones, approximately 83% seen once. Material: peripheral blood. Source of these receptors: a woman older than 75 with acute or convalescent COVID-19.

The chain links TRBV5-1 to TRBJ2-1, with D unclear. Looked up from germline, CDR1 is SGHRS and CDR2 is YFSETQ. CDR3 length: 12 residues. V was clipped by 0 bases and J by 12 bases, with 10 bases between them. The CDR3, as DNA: TGCGCCAGCAGCTTGGGAGTAGAGGTGCAGTTCTTC. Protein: CASSLGVEVQFF.

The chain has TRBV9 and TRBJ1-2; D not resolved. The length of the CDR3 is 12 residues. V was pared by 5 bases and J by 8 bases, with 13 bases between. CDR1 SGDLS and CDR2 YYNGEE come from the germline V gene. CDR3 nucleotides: TGTGCCAGCAGGTCGGAGCCGGGAGGCTACACCTTC. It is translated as CASRSEPGGYTF.

The CDR3 loop reads CASSLRYGNQPQHF. The CDR3 DNA reads TGTGCCAGCAGCTTGAGATATGGCAATCAGCCCCAGCATTTT. The chain joins TRBV7-8 to TRBJ1-5; D remains ambiguous. This CDR3 is built from 14 residues. CDR1 and CDR2 from the germline V gene are SGHVS and FQNEAQ. V was shortened by 3 bases and J by 2 bases, with 8 bases between the two germline ends.

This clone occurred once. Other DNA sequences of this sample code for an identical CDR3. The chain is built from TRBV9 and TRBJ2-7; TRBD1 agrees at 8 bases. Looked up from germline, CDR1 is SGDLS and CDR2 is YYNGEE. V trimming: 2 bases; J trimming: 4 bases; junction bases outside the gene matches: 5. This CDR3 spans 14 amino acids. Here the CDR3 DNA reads TGTGCCAGCAGCGTCGCTACAGGGGGGTACGAGCAGTACTTC. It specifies CASSVATGGYEQYF.

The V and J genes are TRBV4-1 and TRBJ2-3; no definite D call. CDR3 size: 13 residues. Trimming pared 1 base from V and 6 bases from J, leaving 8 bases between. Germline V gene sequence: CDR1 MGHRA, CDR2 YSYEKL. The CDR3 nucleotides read TGCGCCAGCAGCCAAGGACGAGGCGATACGCAGTATTTT. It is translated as CASSQGRGDTQYF.

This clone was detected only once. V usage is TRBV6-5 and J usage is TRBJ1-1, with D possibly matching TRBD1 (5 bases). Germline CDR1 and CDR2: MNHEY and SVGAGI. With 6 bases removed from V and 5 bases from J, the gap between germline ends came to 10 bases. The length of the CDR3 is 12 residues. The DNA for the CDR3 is TGTGCCAGCAGCCTCAGGGAAACTGAAGCTTTCTTT. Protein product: CASSLRETEAFF.

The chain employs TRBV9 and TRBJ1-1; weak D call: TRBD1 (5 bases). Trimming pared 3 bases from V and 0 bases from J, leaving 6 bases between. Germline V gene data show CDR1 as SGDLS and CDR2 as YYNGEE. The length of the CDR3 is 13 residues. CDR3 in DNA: TGTGCCAGCAGCGAGGGGATGAACACTGAAGCTTTCTTT. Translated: CASSEGMNTEAFF. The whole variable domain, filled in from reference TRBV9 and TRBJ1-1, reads DSGVTQTPKHLITATGQRVTLRCSPRSGDLSVYWYQQSLDQGLQFLIQYYNGEERAKGNILERFSAQQFPDLHSELNLSSLELGDSALYFCASSEGMNTEAFFGQGTRLTVV.

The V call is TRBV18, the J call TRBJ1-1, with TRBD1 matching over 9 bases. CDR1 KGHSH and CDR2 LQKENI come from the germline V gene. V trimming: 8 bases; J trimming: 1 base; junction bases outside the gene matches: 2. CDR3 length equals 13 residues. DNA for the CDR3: TGTGCCAGCAGACAGGGGGAGAACACTGAAGCTTTCTTT. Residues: CASRQGENTEAFF. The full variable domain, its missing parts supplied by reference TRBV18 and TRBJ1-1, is NAGVMQNPRHLVRRRGQEARLRCSPMKGHSHVYWYRQLPEEGLKFMVYLQKENIIDESGMPKERFSAEFPKEGPSILRIQQVVRGDSAAYFCASRQGENTEAFFGQGTRLTVV.

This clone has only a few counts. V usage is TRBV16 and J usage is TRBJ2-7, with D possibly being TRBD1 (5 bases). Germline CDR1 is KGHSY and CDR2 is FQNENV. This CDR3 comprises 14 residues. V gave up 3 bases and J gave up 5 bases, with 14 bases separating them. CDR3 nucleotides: TGTGCCAGCAGCCAGCAAGGGGAAGGGGACGAGCAGTACTTC. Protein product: CASSQQGEGDEQYF.

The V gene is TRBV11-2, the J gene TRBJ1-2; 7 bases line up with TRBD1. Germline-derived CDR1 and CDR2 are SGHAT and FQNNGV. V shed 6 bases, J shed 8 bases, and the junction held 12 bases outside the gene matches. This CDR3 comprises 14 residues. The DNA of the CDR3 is TGTGCCAGCAGTAACAGGACAGGTCTTACCGGCTACACCTTC. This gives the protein CASSNRTGLTGYTF.

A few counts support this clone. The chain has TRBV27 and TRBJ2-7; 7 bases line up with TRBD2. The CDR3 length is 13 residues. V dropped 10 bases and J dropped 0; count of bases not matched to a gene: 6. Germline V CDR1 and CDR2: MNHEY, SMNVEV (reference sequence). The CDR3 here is CATGTSVSYEQYF. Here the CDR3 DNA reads TGTGCCACCGGCACTAGCGTCTCCTACGAGCAGTACTTC.

DNA of the CDR3: TGTGCCAGCAGCTTAGTGGGGCAGGGAGGATACGAGCAGTACTTC. Amino acids: CASSLVGQGGYEQYF. The genes are TRBV7-8 and TRBJ2-7, with D perhaps matching TRBD2 (6 bases). Germline V lookup: CDR1 SGHVS, CDR2 FQNEAQ. Between the trimmed V and J ends, which lost 1 base and 4 bases, there was a span of 14 bases. The CDR3 has 15 residues. Drawing the rest from reference TRBV7-8 and TRBJ2-7, the complete variable domain is GAGVSQSPRYKVAKRGQDVALRCDPISGHVSLFWYQQALGQGPEFLTYFQNEAQLDKSGLPSDRFFAERPEGSVSTLKIQRTQQEDSAVYLCASSLVGQGGYEQYFGPGTRLTVT.

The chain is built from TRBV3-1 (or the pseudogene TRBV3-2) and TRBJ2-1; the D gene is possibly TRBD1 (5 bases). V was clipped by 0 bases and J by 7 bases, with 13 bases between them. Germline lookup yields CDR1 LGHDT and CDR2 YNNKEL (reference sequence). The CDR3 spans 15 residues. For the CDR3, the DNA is TGTGCCAGCAGCCAAGACGGCCAGGGAACGAATGAGCAGTTCTTC. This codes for CASSQDGQGTNEQFF.

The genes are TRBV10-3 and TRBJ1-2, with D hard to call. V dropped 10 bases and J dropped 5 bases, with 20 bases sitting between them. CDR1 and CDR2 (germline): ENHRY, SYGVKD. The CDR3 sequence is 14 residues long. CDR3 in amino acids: CATAPQQNYYGYTF. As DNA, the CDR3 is TGTGCCACCGCCCCACAGCAAAATTATTATGGCTACACCTTC.